This T cell receptor (beta chain) was found in a study of T-cell memory formation after mild COVID-19. Findings and limits, study-wide: Clones from the second wave (peaking day 37) had unconfirmed SARS-CoV-2 specificity. While clones contracting from day 15 to 85 were balanced between CD4 and CD8, later expanders leaned CD4+. Prior to infection, memory already included some responding clones, suggesting cross-reactive memory joined.

Constant-segment primers and 5'RACE yielded cDNA libraries for TCR alpha and TCR beta, each carrying sample barcodes and UMIs. One entry per CDR3 protein, called by TCRdb with MiXCR from the 5' RACE reads. The sample records hundreds of thousands of distinct CDR3 sequences, around 27% being singletons. This clonotype was seen more than once but under ten times. What it binds is unknown. Germline CDR1 reads SEHNR; CDR2 reads FQNEAQ (reference sequence). This CDR3 is 13 amino acids long. The V end lost 4 bases, the J end lost 10 bases, and 14 bases lay between the germline ends. The receptor was derived from an adult woman who had mild COVID-19 (a few samples of this study predate the infection). Cell type and time point are not known. Sequencing input: PBMCs or a T cell subset sorted from them (not recorded which). The chain is built from TRBV7-9 and TRBJ2-1; D is unclear. This CDR3 reads CASSSPNHDEQFF. The CDR3 DNA reads TGTGCCAGCAGCTCCCCTAATCATGACGAGCAGTTCTTC.